The rows below give T cell receptor beta chains drawn from one sample of a study of T cell repertoires in cytomegalovirus infection. These receptors have no known antigen. TCRdb re-analysed the reads in MiXCR, keeping a single row per CDR3 protein. The table includes 230,000 or so distinct CDR3 sequences, around two fifths detected once. The starting material was CD8+ T cells from cultured PBMCs, obtained from culture after CMV antigen stimulation. The receptors derive from a human donor in good health (CMV status not recorded). Some clones in this sample may be carry-over from other donors' samples. Each CDR3 is given with its conserved first and last residue. The order of the fields is D gene, J gene, clone size, CDR3 length, V gene, CDR3 protein, CDR3 DNA. D genes are given only for firm matches. Rows may omit the clone size; those that give it use once, few, many or a size class.

TRBD1	TRBJ2-7	NA	15	TRBV29-1	CSVYHPDRVPYEQYF	TGCAGCGTTTACCACCCGGACAGGGTCCCCTACGAGCAGTACTTC
NA	TRBJ1-1	NA	15	TRBV4-1	CASSTPHGVFSEAFF	TGCGCCAGCAGCACCCCCCACGGGGTATTTTCTGAAGCTTTCTTT
TRBD1	TRBJ2-4	NA	13	TRBV27	CASSLSTGGMVYF	TGTGCCAGCAGTTTATCAACAGGGGGCATGGTGTACTTC
NA	TRBJ2-6	NA	18	TRBV7-6	CASSQTGLPFSGANVLTF	TGTGCCAGCAGTCAAACAGGGTTACCGTTTTCTGGGGCCAACGTCCTGACTTTC
NA	TRBJ1-1	NA	12	TRBV19	CASRRRGAEAFF	TGTGCCAGTAGAAGAAGGGGCGCTGAAGCTTTCTTT
TRBD1	TRBJ2-7	NA	13	TRBV30	CAWATGHNYEQYF	TGTGCCTGGGCGACAGGGCACAACTACGAGCAGTACTTC
TRBD2	TRBJ2-7	NA	15	TRBV27	CASSTGLAGVGEQYF	TGTGCCAGCAGTACGGGACTAGCGGGGGTTGGGGAGCAGTACTTC
NA	TRBJ1-3	NA	13	TRBV19	CASNDLSGNTIYF	TGTGCCAGTAATGATCTCTCTGGAAACACCATATATTTT
NA	TRBJ1-2	many	13	TRBV7-2	CASSLNSYYGYTF	TGTGCCAGCAGCTTAAACAGCTACTATGGCTACACCTTC
NA	TRBJ1-6	few	13	TRBV20-1	CSASIEKNSPLHF	TGCAGTGCTAGTATCGAGAAAAATTCGCCCCTCCACTTT
TRBD1	TRBJ1-5	NA	19	TRBV27	CASSFSRTGGRGDKQPQHF	TGTGCCAGCAGTTTTTCCAGGACAGGGGGCCGTGGTGACAAACAGCCCCAGCATTTT
NA	TRBJ1-1	NA	13	TRBV27	CASSLYTNTEAFF	TGTGCCAGCAGTTTATACACGAACACTGAAGCTTTCTTT
TRBD2	TRBJ2-2	few	14	TRBV15	CATSQAGAFGELFF	TGTGCCACCAGCCAAGCGGGAGCCTTCGGGGAGCTGTTTTTT
NA	TRBJ2-1	few	16	TRBV7-8	CASSLGTASSYNEQFF	TGTGCCAGCAGCTTAGGGACCGCGAGCTCCTACAATGAGCAGTTCTTC
NA	TRBJ2-1	many	13	TRBV7-9	CASSFPGNPEQFF	TGTGCCAGCAGCTTCCCGGGGAATCCCGAGCAGTTCTTC
TRBD2	TRBJ2-1	NA	16	TRBV4-2	CASSPDSGRTYNEQFF	TGTGCCAGCAGCCCTGATAGCGGGAGGACGTACAATGAGCAGTTCTTC